This T cell receptor beta chain was captured by sequencing in a study of kidney transplant recipient with SARS-CoV-2 infection. Each CDR3 protein gets one entry after TCRdb re-called the reads with MiXCR. Among 200,000 to 300,000 distinct CDR3 sequences listed, 29% were seen once. This clonotype was recorded many times. The CDR3 is 13 amino acids. V was trimmed by 0 bases and J by 3 bases, leaving 6 bases between them. Germline-derived CDR1 and CDR2 are LNHNV and YYDKDF (reference sequence). The sequenced sample was a blood sample, obtained at baseline and between days 110 and 120 from a kidney transplant recipient. The chain recombines TRBV15 with TRBJ2-7; D is uncertain. The source of this sequence is a male patient in his thirties who had COVID-19 and was a kidney transplant recipient. The graft donor may have given rise to some T cells. This chain's CDR3 is CATSREYSYEQYF. CDR3 DNA: TGTGCCACCAGCAGAGAATACAGCTACGAGCAGTACTTC. Full variable domain (rest looked up from reference TRBV15 and TRBJ2-7): DAMVIQNPRYQVTQFGKPVTLSCSQTLNHNVMYWYQQKSSQAPKLLFHYYDKDFNNEADTPDNFQSRRPNTSFCFLDIRSPGLGDTAMYLCATSREYSYEQYFGPGTRLTVT.